This entry is about one T cell receptor (beta chain). The sample belongs to a study of blood T cell repertoires in COVID-19. Looking at the study overall: Samples came from the United States, Italy and Spain, spanning acute and convalescent COVID-19. The analysed material was cDNA or gDNA that came from T cells, B-cell-depleted T cells, or PBMCs.

Authors' analysis steps: For nucleated cells, counts were estimated from reference gene primer amplification. Method: immunoSEQ multiplex PCR; TCRdb's copy keeps in-frame clones and lacks some. V, J and clone size are those of that table, while D and trimming were read from the DNA. The sample has 63,000 or so clones, just under 90% seen once. V dropped 0 bases and J dropped 1 base, with 9 bases sitting between them. CDR3 length equals 15 residues. The germline gives CDR1 MRHNA, CDR2 SNTAGT. Sequencing was performed on peripheral blood. This sequence joins TRBV6-4 and TRBJ1-1; the D gene is possibly TRBD1 (6 bases). This receptor was taken from a man aged 60 to 75 with acute or convalescent COVID-19. The CDR3 DNA follows: TGTGCCAGCAGTGACTCTGGGGGCCCGAACACTGAAGCTTTCTTT. This encodes CASSDSGGPNTEAFF.